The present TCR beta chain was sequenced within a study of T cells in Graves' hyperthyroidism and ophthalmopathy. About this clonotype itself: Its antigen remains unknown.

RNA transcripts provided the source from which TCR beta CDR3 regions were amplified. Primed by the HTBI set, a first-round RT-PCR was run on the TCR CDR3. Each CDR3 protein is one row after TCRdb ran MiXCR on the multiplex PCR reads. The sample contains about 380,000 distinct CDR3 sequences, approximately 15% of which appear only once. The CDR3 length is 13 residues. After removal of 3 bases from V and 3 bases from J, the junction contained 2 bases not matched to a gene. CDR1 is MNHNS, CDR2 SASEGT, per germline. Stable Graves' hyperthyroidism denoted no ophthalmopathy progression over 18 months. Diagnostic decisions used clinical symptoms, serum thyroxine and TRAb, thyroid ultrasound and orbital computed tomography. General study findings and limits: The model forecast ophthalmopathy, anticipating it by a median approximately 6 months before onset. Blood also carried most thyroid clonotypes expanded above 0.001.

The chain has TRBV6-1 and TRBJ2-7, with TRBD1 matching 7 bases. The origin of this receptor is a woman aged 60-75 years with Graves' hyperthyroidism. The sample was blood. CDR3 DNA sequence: TGTGCCAGCAGTGAGTGGACAGGCTACGAGCAGTACTTC. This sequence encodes CASSEWTGYEQYF.